The 29 T cell receptor beta chains listed next were all sequenced from one sample in a study of PD-1 blockade in classical Hodgkin lymphoma. Described time point: cycle 4 day 1 (C4D1), after less than 7 weeks of nivolumab. There was relapse after autologous stem cell transplantation in every patient, and there was variation in brentuximab vedotin exposure. Out of thawed PBMCs, magnetic negative selection purified CD4+ T cells. Sequencing was performed with immunoSEQ multiplex PCR; in TCRdb, only in-frame clones are kept and a portion is missing. Of 15,000 to 20,000 clones in the sample, about three quarters were seen once. The sample here was CD4+ T cells from blood, taken before the fourth cycle of nivolumab. These receptors came from a human donor with classical Hodgkin lymphoma.

V and J are TRBV5-1 and TRBJ2-7; D unresolved. This CDR3 has 13 amino acids. Looked up from germline, CDR1 is SGHRS and CDR2 is YFSETQ. Trimming took off 4 bases at V and 3 bases at J, with 11 bases between the two ends. The CDR3 nucleotides are TGCGCCAGCAGCAATATAGGGTTCTACGAGCAGTACTTC. The encoded protein is CASSNIGFYEQYF.

Written as DNA, the CDR3 is TGCGCCAGCAGCGTTAGCGGGGGCGCTTACAATGAGCAGTTCTTC. Amino acid sequence: CASSVSGGAYNEQFF. The chain employs TRBV5-1 and TRBJ2-1; 9 bases align to TRBD2. V lost 4 bases to trimming and J lost 4 bases; unmatched junction nucleotides: 6. Per the germline V gene, CDR1 is SGHRS and CDR2 is YFSETQ. The CDR3 length is 15 residues.

This chain links TRBV4-2 with TRBJ2-3; 11 bases line up with TRBD2. V gave up 0 bases and J gave up 3 bases; unmatched junction bases: 2. Germline CDR1 and CDR2: LGHNA and YNFKEQ. This CDR3 spans 16 amino acids. CDR3 nucleotide sequence: TGTGCCAGCAGCCAAGAACTAGCGGGAGTGACAGATACGCAGTATTTT. Its translation: CASSQELAGVTDTQYF.

This rearrangement joins TRBV5-1 to TRBJ2-7, with D hard to call. Germline V gene sequence: CDR1 SGHRS, CDR2 YFSETQ. Trimming pared 5 bases from V and 6 bases from J, leaving 15 bases between. The CDR3 is made up of 13 amino acids. CDR3 in DNA: TGCGCCAGCAGTTATGGTTCGACCCTCGAGCAGTACTTC. This sequence encodes CASSYGSTLEQYF.

This clone is medium-sized in the sample. The chain combines TRBV18 with TRBJ2-1, with 11 bases that match TRBD2. The J segment lost 5 bases and the V segment lost 3 bases, leaving 3 bases of the junction unmatched. Looked up from germline, CDR1 is KGHSH and CDR2 is LQKENI. This CDR3 spans 15 amino acids. In nucleotides, the CDR3 is TGTGCCAGCTCACCCTTAGCGGGAGGGGACAATGAGCAGTTCTTC. The encoded protein is CASSPLAGGDNEQFF.

V is TRBV5-1 and J is TRBJ2-2; 9 bases match TRBD2. CDR1 and CDR2 (germline): SGHRS, YFSETQ. The CDR3 length is 16 residues. Trimming cost V 3 bases and J 2 bases; bases outside gene matches: 5. In DNA form, the CDR3 reads TGCGCCAGCAGCTGGGTGACTAGCGGAAACACCGGGGAGCTGTTTTTT. This codes for CASSWVTSGNTGELFF.

This chain joins TRBV4-3 and TRBJ2-1; a weak D match, TRBD2 (7 bases). Germline values: CDR1 LGHNA, CDR2 YSLEER. The CDR3 is 15 amino acids. Trimming removed 1 base from V and 8 bases from J, with 15 bases in between. The CDR3 loop is CASSQGGGGGDEQFF. CDR3 nucleotide sequence: TGCGCCAGCAGCCAAGGGGGAGGGGGTGGGGATGAGCAGTTCTTC.

This clone has just one count. The chain carries TRBV30 and TRBJ1-3; no definite D call. The CDR3 extends over 13 amino acids. Trimming cost V 5 bases and J 0 bases, with 8 bases left between them. The germline gives CDR1 GTSNPN, CDR2 SVGIG (reference sequence). For the CDR3, the DNA is TGTGCCTGGGGACGGAGCTCTGGAAACACCATATATTTT. Encoded protein: CAWGRSSGNTIYF. The entire variable domain, with the rest obtained from reference TRBV30 and TRBJ1-3, is as follows: SQTIHQWPATLVQPVGSPLSLECTVEGTSNPNLYWYRQAAGRGLQLLFYSVGIGQISSEVPQNLSASRPQDRQFILSSKKLLLSDSGFYLCAWGRSSGNTIYFGEGSWLTVV.

The gene calls are TRBV7-2 and TRBJ2-3; TRBD2 is a possible D gene (5 bases). The CDR3 covers 13 residues. V was trimmed by 3 bases and J by 8 bases, leaving 12 bases between them. The V gene's germline CDR1 is SGHTA and CDR2 FQGNSA. The chain's CDR3 is CASSFLAGTTQYF. CDR3 DNA sequence: TGTGCCAGCAGCTTCCTCGCGGGTACTACGCAGTATTTT.

The rearrangement uses TRBV30 and TRBJ1-6, with D possibly matching TRBD1 (5 bases). The CDR3 length is 13 residues. CDR1 GTSNPN and CDR2 SVGIG come from the germline V gene (reference sequence). V was cut by 2 bases and J by 9 bases, with 11 bases left in between. Here the CDR3 DNA reads TGTGCCTGGAGTCCTCTCGGGGGTTCACCCCTCCACTTT. Encoded protein: CAWSPLGGSPLHF.

This clone has only a few counts. V is TRBV25-1 and J is TRBJ1-1; D unclear. The germline V gene has CDR1 MGHDK and CDR2 SYGVNS. The CDR3 covers 13 residues. Trimming shortened V by 7 bases and J by 0 bases, and 9 bases separated the two germline ends. The CDR3 here is CASTGILNTEAFF. The CDR3 bases are TGTGCCAGCACCGGGATTCTGAACACTGAAGCTTTCTTT. Full variable domain (remainder filled in from reference TRBV25-1 and TRBJ1-1): EADIYQTPRYLVIGTGKKITLECSQTMGHDKMYWYQQDPGMELHLIHYSYGVNSTEKGDLSSESTVSRIRTEHFPLTLESARPSHTSQYLCASTGILNTEAFFGQGTRLTVV.

The rearrangement uses TRBV14 and TRBJ2-3, with D perhaps TRBD1 or TRBD2 (6 bases each). Looked up from germline, CDR1 is SGHDN and CDR2 is FVKESK. V was cut by 4 bases and J by 4 bases, with 18 bases left in between. There are 16 residues in the CDR3. In DNA, the CDR3 is TGTGCCAGCAGCCCAAGATACGGGGGCTTCGCAGATACGCAGTATTTT. This encodes CASSPRYGGFADTQYF.

In its sample, this clone ranks as medium-sized. This chain connects TRBV2 to TRBJ2-1; 11 nucleotides align to TRBD2. The CDR3 runs 14 residues. After removal of 6 bases from V and 9 bases from J, the junction contained 7 bases not matched to a gene. Germline V gene lookup returns CDR1 SNHLY and CDR2 FYNNEI. CDR3 nucleotides: TGTGCCAGCAGCCCGGGACTAGCGGCAGGTGAGCAGTTCTTC. Protein: CASSPGLAAGEQFF.

This chain connects TRBV6-6 to TRBJ2-7; 9 positions match TRBD2. The V segment lost 6 bases and the J segment 2 bases; nucleotides outside the gene matches: 8. This CDR3 comprises 15 residues. Germline V gene lookup returns CDR1 MNHNY and CDR2 SVGAGI (reference sequence). The CDR3 sequence: CASSRPSGNTYEQYF. DNA for the CDR3: TGTGCCAGCAGCCGACCTAGCGGGAACACCTACGAGCAGTACTTC.

The chain is built from TRBV4-1 and TRBJ2-4; a possible D gene is TRBD2 (6 bases). The CDR3 is made up of 15 amino acids. The V and J ends lost 2 bases and 3 bases respectively, with 11 bases between them. Germline V CDR1 and CDR2: MGHRA, YSYEKL. CDR3 coding DNA: TGCGCCAGCAGCCAAACGGGACTCGTCAAAAACATTCAGTACTTC. This gives the protein CASSQTGLVKNIQYF.

The V call is TRBV18, the J call TRBJ1-3; possibly TRBD1 for D (6 bases). The CDR3 consists of 15 residues. Looked up from germline, CDR1 is KGHSH and CDR2 is LQKENI. Trimming stripped 4 bases from V and 0 bases from J, with 10 bases between. CDR3 sequence (DNA): TGTGCCAGCTCACTAGGGACACGCTCTGGAAACACCATATATTTT. Translating gives CASSLGTRSGNTIYF.

V is TRBV28 and J is TRBJ1-4, with D possibly being TRBD1 (5 bases). Deletions cut 3 bases from V and 8 bases from J, with 13 bases between. CDR3 length: 14 amino acids. Germline V CDR1 and CDR2: MDHEN, SYDVKM. The chain's CDR3 is CASSFEGRPEKLFF. CDR3 DNA: TGTGCCAGCAGTTTTGAGGGACGTCCGGAAAAACTGTTTTTT.

This clone was detected only a few times. The rearrangement links TRBV6-6 to TRBJ1-5, with a possible D match to TRBD1 (5 bases). Trimming took 2 bases from V and 6 from J, leaving 11 bases between them. CDR1 and CDR2 from the germline V gene are MNHNY and SVGAGI (reference sequence). This CDR3 contains 14 residues. CDR3 protein: CASSYRGGGQPQHF. CDR3 in DNA: TGTGCCAGCAGTTACAGGGGCGGCGGTCAGCCCCAGCATTTT.

In this sample, this clone turned up once. This chain uses TRBV5-1 with TRBJ2-6, with D tentatively TRBD1 or TRBD2 (5 bases each). Germline loops: CDR1 SGHRS, CDR2 YFSETQ. The V gene lost 4 bases and the J gene lost 3 bases, with 14 bases spanning the gap. This CDR3 contains 16 residues. Here the CDR3 reads CASSPTGTGGANVLTF. CDR3 nucleotide sequence: TGCGCCAGCAGCCCGACGGGGACCGGTGGGGCCAACGTCCTGACTTTC.

The chain combines TRBV7-2 with TRBJ1-5; the match to TRBD1 covers 9 bases. CDR1 SGHTA and CDR2 FQGNSA come from the germline V gene. The CDR3 runs to 16 residues. V gave up 0 bases and J gave up 4 bases; unmatched junction bases: 4. Written as DNA, the CDR3 is TGTGCCAGCAGCTTAGCCGGGACAGGGAAAAATCAGCCCCAGCATTTT. This encodes CASSLAGTGKNQPQHF.

The gene calls are TRBV2 and TRBJ1-1; D remains unclear. The germline V gene has CDR1 SNHLY and CDR2 FYNNEI. Trimming left V 3 bases short and J 1 base short, with 9 bases between. This CDR3 has 14 residues. The CDR3 bases are TGTGCCAGCAGTGATTGGCAGACGAACACTGAAGCTTTCTTT. The encoded protein is CASSDWQTNTEAFF.

This clone was counted only a few times. This sequence joins TRBV7-2 and TRBJ1-1; a possible D gene is TRBD1 (5 bases). Germline V gene lookup returns CDR1 SGHTA and CDR2 FQGNSA. Trimming pared 0 bases from V and 7 bases from J, leaving 9 bases between. CDR3 length equals 13 residues. The CDR3 loop reads CASSLARQGEAFF. The CDR3 nucleotides are TGTGCCAGCAGCTTAGCGAGGCAGGGTGAAGCTTTCTTT. The full variable domain, with the rest looked up from reference TRBV7-2 and TRBJ1-1, is GAGVSQSPSNKVTEKGKDVELRCDPISGHTALYWYRQSLGQGLEFLIYFQGNSAPDKSGLPSDRFSAERTGGSVSTLTIQRTQQEDSAVYLCASSLARQGEAFFGQGTRLTVV.

This clone is a singleton in its sample. The chain joins TRBV28 to TRBJ2-7; D is possibly TRBD1 or TRBD2 (5 bases each). The CDR3 spans 14 residues. Deletions cut 3 bases from V and 2 bases from J, with 11 bases between. From germline, CDR1 is MDHEN and CDR2 SYDVKM. In nucleotides, the CDR3 is TGTGCCAGCAGTTTCGTACGGGGCACCTACGAGCAGTACTTC. Translated, it gives CASSFVRGTYEQYF.

This clone was recorded only once. The same CDR3 can be traced to other DNA sequences in this sample. The gene calls are TRBV7-2 and TRBJ2-7; D might be TRBD2 (5 bases). The CDR3 covers 13 residues. V shed 4 bases and J shed 4 bases, with 11 bases lying between them. Germline V CDR1 and CDR2: SGHTA, FQGNSA. As DNA, the CDR3 is TGTGCCAGCAGCTCAGCCGGAGGTTACGAGCAGTACTTC. Protein sequence: CASSSAGGYEQYF.

V gene TRBV25-1 combines with J gene TRBJ2-5; 10 nucleotides agree with TRBD1. The CDR3 covers 14 residues. Trimming at V came to 3 bases and at J to 4 bases, leaving 2 bases not matched to a gene. CDR1 is MGHDK, CDR2 SYGVNS, per germline. The CDR3, as DNA: TGTGCCAGCAGTGACGGGACAGGGGTAGAGACCCAGTACTTC. As protein: CASSDGTGVETQYF.

The chain carries TRBV7-2 and TRBJ1-1; no reliable D call. The germline V gene has CDR1 SGHTA and CDR2 FQGNSA. V dropped 0 bases and J dropped 5 bases, with 13 bases sitting between them. CDR3 length: 15 residues. For the CDR3, the DNA is TGTGCCAGCAGCTTAGCCCCGGGCGGTTTTACTGAAGCTTTCTTT. Amino acids: CASSLAPGGFTEAFF.

The V gene is TRBV11-1, the J gene TRBJ2-5; D unresolved. Trimming stripped 4 bases from V and 5 bases from J, with 11 bases between. This CDR3 spans 13 amino acids. Looked up from germline, CDR1 is SGHAT and CDR2 is FQDESV (reference sequence). CDR3 coding DNA: TGTGCCAGCAGCTCCTCCGGCCGGGAGACCCAGTACTTC. As protein: CASSSSGRETQYF.

CDR3 in amino acids: CASSQLVGAFRTEAFF. CDR3 nucleotide sequence: TGCGCCAGCAGTCAATTGGTAGGGGCCTTTCGAACTGAAGCTTTCTTT. This sequence joins TRBV23-1 and TRBJ1-1, with D possibly being TRBD1 (5 bases). TRBV23-1 is an ORF; its function is uncertain. The CDR3 has 16 residues. V was cut by 1 base and J by 5 bases, with 17 bases left in between.

The V call is TRBV5-1, the J call TRBJ2-2; D unclear. Looked up from germline, CDR1 is SGHRS and CDR2 is YFSETQ. The CDR3 loop spans 13 amino acids. Trimming took off 5 bases at V and 6 bases at J, with 11 bases between the two ends. The CDR3 reads CASSTGGAGELFF. CDR3 bases: TGCGCCAGCAGTACGGGTGGGGCCGGGGAGCTGTTTTTT. Using reference TRBV5-1 and TRBJ2-2 for the parts outside the CDR3, the full variable domain is KAGVTQTPRYLIKTRGQQVTLSCSPISGHRSVSWYQQTPGQGLQFLFEYFSETQRNKGNFPGRFSGRQFSNSRSEMNVSTLELGDSALYLCASSTGGAGELFFGEGSRLTVL.